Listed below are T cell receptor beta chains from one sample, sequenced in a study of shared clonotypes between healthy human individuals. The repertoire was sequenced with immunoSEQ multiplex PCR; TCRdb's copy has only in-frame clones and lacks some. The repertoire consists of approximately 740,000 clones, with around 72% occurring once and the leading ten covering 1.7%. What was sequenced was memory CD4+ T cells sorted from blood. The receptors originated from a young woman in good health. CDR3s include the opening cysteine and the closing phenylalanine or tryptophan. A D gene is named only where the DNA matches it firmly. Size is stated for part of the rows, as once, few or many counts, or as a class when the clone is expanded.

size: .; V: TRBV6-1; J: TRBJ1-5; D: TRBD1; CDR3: CASRPRTGGSQPQHF; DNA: TGTGCCAGCCGACCTAGGACAGGGGGGAGTCAGCCCCAGCATTTT
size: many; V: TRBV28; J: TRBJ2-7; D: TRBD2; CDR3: CASSNLGQPGLVGGHYEQYF; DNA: TGTGCCAGCAGTAACCTGGGACAACCGGGACTAGTCGGGGGCCACTACGAGCAGTACTTC
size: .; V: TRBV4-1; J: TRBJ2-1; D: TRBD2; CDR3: CASSRLTSGRPRLQQFF; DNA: TGCGCCAGCAGCCGCCTAACTAGCGGGAGGCCGAGACTGCAGCAGTTCTTC
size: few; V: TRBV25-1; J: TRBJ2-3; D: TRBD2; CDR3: CASSLKIAGSTDTQYF; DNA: TGTGCCAGCAGCCTCAAGATAGCGGGATCCACAGATACGCAGTATTTT
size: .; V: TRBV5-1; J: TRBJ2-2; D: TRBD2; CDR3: CASAPLAGANTGELFF; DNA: TGCGCCAGCGCCCCCCTAGCGGGAGCGAACACCGGGGAGCTGTTTTTT
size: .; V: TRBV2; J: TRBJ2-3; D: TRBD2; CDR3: CATLLGLAGVADTQYF; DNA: TGTGCCACCCTTTTGGGACTAGCGGGAGTGGCAGATACGCAGTATTTT
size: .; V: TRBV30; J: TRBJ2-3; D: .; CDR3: CAWSVMLQGEGADTQYF; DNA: TGTGCCTGGAGTGTAATGCTTCAGGGAGAGGGCGCAGATACGCAGTATTTT
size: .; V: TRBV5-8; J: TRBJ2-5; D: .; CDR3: CASSLVFLGLGQETQYF; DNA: TGTGCCAGCAGCTTGGTCTTTTTGGGGTTGGGGCAAGAGACCCAGTACTTC
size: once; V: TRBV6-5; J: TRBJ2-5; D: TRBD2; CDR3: CASSSDKGTSGRIQYF; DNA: TGTGCCAGCAGTTCAGACAAAGGGACTAGCGGGAGGATCCAGTACTTC
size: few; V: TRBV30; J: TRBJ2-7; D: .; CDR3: CAWSEGGNYEQYF; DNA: TGTGCCTGGAGTGAAGGCGGGAACTACGAGCAGTACTTC
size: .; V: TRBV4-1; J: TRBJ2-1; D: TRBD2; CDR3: CASSQTTSGSNEQFF; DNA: TGCGCCAGCAGCCAAACGACTAGCGGATCCAATGAGCAGTTCTTC
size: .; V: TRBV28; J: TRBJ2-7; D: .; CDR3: CASSSAVVTYEQYF; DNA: TGTGCCAGCAGTTCCGCCGTAGTGACCTACGAGCAGTACTTC
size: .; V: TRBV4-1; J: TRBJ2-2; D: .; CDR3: CASSQPLGELFF; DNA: TGCGCCAGCAGCCAACCGTTGGGGGAGCTGTTTTTT
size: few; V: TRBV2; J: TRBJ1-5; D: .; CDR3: CASHPEDQPQHF; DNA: TGTGCCAGCCATCCCGAGGATCAGCCCCAGCATTTT
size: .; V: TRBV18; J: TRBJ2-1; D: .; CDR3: CASSLVRDGEQFF; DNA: TGTGCCAGCTCACTCGTCAGGGACGGCGAGCAGTTCTTC
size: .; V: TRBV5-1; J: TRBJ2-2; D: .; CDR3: CASSLALATNTGELFF; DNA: TGCGCCAGCAGCTTGGCTTTAGCGACGAACACCGGGGAGCTGTTTTTT
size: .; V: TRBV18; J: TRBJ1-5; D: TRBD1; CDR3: CASSPRTGGSYSNQPQHF; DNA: TGTGCCAGCTCACCGCGAACAGGGGGCTCCTATAGCAATCAGCCCCAGCATTTT
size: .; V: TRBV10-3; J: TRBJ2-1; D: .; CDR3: CAISESVKGEFF; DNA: TGTGCCATCAGTGAGTCGGTAAAGGGGGAGTTCTTC
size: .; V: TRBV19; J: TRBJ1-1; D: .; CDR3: CASSSVDTEAFF; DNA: TGTGCCAGTAGCTCTGTAGACACTGAAGCTTTCTTT
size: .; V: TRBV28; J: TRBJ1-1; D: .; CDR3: CASSGLGGWGTFF; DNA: TGTGCCAGCAGTGGCTTGGGGGGCTGGGGAACTTTCTTT